The present T cell receptor (beta chain) was sequenced within a study of T cell repertoires in cytomegalovirus infection. Background on the study: Indications came from public TCR beta signatures; they pointed to CMV infection and to a matching HLA type. Broader study findings: The cumulative frequency of public TCR beta families distinguished individuals who carried CMV together with the relevant HLA. HLA-C-restricted CMV clonotypes gave the most frequent clonotype in two of eight donors.

The CDR3 has 11 residues. The ends were cut back, 8 bases at V and 10 bases at J, with 11 bases in the middle. Germline V gene sequence: CDR1 SGHVS, CDR2 FNYEAQ. From the reads, TCRdb called clonotypes with MiXCR, one entry per CDR3 protein. In the table there are about 240,000 distinct CDR3 sequences, approximately 7% of which are singletons. This clonotype was observed many times. Its antigen is unknown. Sequencing was carried out using PBMCs. The chain joins TRBV7-6 to TRBJ1-4, with D possibly TRBD1 on 5 matching bases. This receptor was identified in a human donor in good health (CMV status not recorded). Some clones in this sample may be carry-over from other donors' samples. As DNA, the CDR3 is TGTGCCAGCCTGCCTGGGGGAAAACTGTTTTTT. Encoded protein: CASLPGGKLFF.